One T cell receptor beta chain is described in this entry. This table comes from immunoSEQ multiplex PCR, and its TCRdb copy is limited to in-frame clones, with some not included. The profile covers over 450,000 clones, with approximately 80% appearing a single time and roughly 0.013% taken by the ten largest. The J segment lost 0 bases and the V segment lost 4 bases, leaving 4 bases of the junction unmatched. Germline assignment: CDR1 SGHNT and CDR2 YENEEA. The CDR3 covers 15 residues. These data are taken from a study of shared T cell receptors in the human thymus. This same sample was also part of a study on human thymus T cells. From that second work: Thymic material originated from resections removed in the course of corrective heart surgery. Gene usage (both V and J) appeared biased in thymic and blood repertoires.

Specimen: thymocytes. This chain uses TRBV11-3 with TRBJ2-7; 9 bases fit TRBD2. This sequence was found in a boy under two years old with a congenital heart defect. The CDR3 spells CASSSLAGNSYEQYF. The CDR3, as DNA: TGTGCCAGCAGCTCACTAGCGGGTAACTCCTACGAGCAGTACTTC. Filled out from reference TRBV11-3 and TRBJ2-7, the complete variable domain reads EAGVVQSPRYKIIEKKQPVAFWCNPISGHNTLYWYLQNLGQGPELLIRYENEEAVDDSQLPKDRFSAERLKGVDSTLKIQPAELGDSAVYLCASSSLAGNSYEQYFGPGTRLTVT.